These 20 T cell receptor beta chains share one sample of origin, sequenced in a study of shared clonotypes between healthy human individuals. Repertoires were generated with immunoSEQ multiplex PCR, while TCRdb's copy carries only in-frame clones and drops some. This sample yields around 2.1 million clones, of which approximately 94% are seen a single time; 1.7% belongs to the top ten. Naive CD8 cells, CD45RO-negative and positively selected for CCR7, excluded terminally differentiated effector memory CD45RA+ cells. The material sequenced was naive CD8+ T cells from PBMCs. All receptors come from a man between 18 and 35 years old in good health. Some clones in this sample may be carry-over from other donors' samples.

CDR3 residues: CASSQGGGRGHEQYF. CDR3 in DNA: TGCGCCAGCAGCCAAGGGGGAGGCAGGGGCCACGAGCAGTACTTC. The rearrangement uses TRBV4-3 and TRBJ2-7; perhaps D is TRBD1 or TRBD2 (6 bases each). V was shortened by 1 base and J by 5 bases, with 15 bases between the two germline ends. The CDR3 runs 15 residues. CDR1 is LGHNA and CDR2 is YSLEER in the germline V gene.

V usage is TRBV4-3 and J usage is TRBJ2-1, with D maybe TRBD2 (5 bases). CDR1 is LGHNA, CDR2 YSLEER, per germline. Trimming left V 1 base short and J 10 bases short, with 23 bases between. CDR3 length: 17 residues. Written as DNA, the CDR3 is TGCGCCAGCAGCCAAGCCCGCCACTATTCCGGACTCGCCGAGCAGTTCTTC. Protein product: CASSQARHYSGLAEQFF.

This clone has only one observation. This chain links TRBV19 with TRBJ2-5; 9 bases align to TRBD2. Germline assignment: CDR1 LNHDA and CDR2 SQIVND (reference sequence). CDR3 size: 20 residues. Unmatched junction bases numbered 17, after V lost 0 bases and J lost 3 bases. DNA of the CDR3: TGTGCCAGTAGTATAGATCACCTGTTCGGGACTAGCAGGATGGAAGAGACCCAGTACTTC. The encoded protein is CASSIDHLFGTSRMEETQYF.

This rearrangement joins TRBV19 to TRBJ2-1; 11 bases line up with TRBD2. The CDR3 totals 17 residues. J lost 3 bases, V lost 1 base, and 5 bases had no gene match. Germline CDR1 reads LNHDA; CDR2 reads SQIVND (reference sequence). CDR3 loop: CASSIARLAGSYNEQFF. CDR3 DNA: TGTGCCAGTAGTATAGCACGACTAGCGGGGAGCTACAATGAGCAGTTCTTC. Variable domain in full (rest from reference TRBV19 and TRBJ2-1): DGGITQSPKYLFRKEGQNVTLSCEQNLNHDAMYWYRQDPGQGLRLIYYSQIVNDFQKGDIAEGYSVSREKKESFPLTVTSAQKNPTAFYLCASSIARLAGSYNEQFFGPGTRLTVL.

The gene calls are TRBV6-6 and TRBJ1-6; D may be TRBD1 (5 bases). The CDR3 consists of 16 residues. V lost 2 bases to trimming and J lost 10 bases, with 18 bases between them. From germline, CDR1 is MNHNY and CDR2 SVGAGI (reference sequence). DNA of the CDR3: TGTGCCAGCAGTTACCCCCCGGGGGGGTTCGAATCACCCCTCCACTTT. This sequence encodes CASSYPPGGFESPLHF.

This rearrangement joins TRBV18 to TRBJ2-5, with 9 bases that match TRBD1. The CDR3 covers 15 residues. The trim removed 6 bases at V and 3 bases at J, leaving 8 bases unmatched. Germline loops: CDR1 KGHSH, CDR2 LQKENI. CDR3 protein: CASSLTRTGEETQYF. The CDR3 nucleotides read TGTGCCAGCTCCCTTACCCGGACAGGGGAAGAGACCCAGTACTTC.

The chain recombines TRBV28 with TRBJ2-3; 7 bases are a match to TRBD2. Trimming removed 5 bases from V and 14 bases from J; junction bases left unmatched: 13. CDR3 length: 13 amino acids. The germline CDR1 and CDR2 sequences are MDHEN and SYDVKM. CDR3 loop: CASSILRTSLLYF. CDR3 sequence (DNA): TGTGCCAGCAGTATTCTTAGGACTAGTCTTTTGTATTTT.

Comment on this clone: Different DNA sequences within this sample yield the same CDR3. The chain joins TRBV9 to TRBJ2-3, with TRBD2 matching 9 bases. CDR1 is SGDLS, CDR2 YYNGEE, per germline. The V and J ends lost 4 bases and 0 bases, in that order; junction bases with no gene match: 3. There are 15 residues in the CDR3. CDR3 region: CASSPGTSSTDTQYF. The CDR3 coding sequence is TGTGCCAGCAGCCCTGGGACTAGCAGCACAGATACGCAGTATTTT.

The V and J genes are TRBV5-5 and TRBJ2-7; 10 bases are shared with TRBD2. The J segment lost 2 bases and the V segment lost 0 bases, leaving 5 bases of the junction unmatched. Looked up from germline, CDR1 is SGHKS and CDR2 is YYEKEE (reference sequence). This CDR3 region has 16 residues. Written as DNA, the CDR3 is TGTGCCAGCAGCTTGGGGGGACTAGCGCTTCCCTACGAGCAGTACTTC. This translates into CASSLGGLALPYEQYF.

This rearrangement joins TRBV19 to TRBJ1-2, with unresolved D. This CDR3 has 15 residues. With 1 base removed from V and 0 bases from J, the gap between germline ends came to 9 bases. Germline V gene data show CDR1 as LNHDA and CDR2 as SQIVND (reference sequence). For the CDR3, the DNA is TGTGCCAGTAGTATAGCGCGAAAGTCTAACTATGGCTACACCTTC. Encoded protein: CASSIARKSNYGYTF.

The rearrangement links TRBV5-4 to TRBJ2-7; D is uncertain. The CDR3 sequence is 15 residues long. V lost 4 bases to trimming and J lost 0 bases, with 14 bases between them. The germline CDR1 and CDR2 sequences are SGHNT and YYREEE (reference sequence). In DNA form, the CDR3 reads TGTGCCAGCAGCCCCGGCGCACTTAGCTCCTACGAGCAGTACTTC. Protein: CASSPGALSSYEQYF. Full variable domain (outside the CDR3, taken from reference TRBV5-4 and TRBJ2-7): ETGVTQSPTHLIKTRGQQVTLRCSSQSGHNTVSWYQQALGQGPQFIFQYYREEENGRGNFPPRFSGLQFPNYSSELNVNALELDDSALYLCASSPGALSSYEQYFGPGTRLTVT.

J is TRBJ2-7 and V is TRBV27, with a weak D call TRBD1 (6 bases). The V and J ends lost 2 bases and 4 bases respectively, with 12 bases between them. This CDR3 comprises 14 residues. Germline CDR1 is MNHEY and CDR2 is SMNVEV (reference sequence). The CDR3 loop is CASSLGGMGYEQYF. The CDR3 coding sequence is TGTGCCAGCAGTTTAGGGGGCATGGGGTACGAGCAGTACTTC.

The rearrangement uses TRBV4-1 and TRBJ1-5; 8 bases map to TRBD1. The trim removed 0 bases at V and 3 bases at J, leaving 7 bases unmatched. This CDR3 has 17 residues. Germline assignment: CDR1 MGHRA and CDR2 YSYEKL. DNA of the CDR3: TGCGCCAGCAGCCAAGATATCGGGACAGGCCTCAATCAGCCCCAGCATTTT. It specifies CASSQDIGTGLNQPQHF.

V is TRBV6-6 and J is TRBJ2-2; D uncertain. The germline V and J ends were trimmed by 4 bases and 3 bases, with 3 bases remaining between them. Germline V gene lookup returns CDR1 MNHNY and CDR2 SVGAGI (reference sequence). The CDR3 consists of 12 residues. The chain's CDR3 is CASSSHTGELFF. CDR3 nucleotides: TGTGCCAGCAGTTCACACACCGGGGAGCTGTTTTTT.

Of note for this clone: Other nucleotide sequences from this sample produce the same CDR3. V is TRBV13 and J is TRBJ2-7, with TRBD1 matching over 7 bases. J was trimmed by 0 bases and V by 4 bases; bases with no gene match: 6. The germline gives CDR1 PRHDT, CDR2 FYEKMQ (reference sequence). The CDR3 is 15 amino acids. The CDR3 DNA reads TGTGCCAGCAGCTCGAGACAGGGAAACTCCTACGAGCAGTACTTC. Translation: CASSSRQGNSYEQYF. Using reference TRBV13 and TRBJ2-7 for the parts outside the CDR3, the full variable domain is AAGVIQSPRHLIKEKRETATLKCYPIPRHDTVYWYQQGPGQDPQFLISFYEKMQSDKGSIPDRFSAQQFSDYHSELNMSSLELGDSALYFCASSSRQGNSYEQYFGPGTRLTVT.

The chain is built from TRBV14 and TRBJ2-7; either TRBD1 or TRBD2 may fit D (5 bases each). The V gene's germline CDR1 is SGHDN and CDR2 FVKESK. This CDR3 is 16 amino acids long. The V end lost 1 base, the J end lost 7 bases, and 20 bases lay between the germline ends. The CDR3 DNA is TGTGCCAGCAGCCAAGGTCTCAGGCCGGGGCCTGAGGAGCAGTACTTC. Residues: CASSQGLRPGPEEQYF.

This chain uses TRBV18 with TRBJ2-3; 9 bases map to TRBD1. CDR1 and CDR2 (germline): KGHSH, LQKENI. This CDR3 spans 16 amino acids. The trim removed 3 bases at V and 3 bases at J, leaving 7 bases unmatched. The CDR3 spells CASSPDRGYQTDTQYF. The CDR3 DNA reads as TGTGCCAGCTCACCGGACAGGGGATATCAGACAGATACGCAGTATTTT.

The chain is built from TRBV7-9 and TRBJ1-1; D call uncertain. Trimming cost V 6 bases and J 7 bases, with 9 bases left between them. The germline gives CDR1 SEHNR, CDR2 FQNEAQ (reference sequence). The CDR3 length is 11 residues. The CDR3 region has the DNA TGTGCCAGCAGAAGACACCATGAAGCTTTCTTT. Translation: CASRRHHEAFF.

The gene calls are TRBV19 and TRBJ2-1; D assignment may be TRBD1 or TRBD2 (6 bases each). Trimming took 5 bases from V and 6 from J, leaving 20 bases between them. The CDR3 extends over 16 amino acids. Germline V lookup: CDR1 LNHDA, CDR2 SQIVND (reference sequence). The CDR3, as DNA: TGTGCCAGTAGTCTCTTCGGGGGCCTACTACGCAATGAGCAGTTCTTC. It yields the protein CASSLFGGLLRNEQFF.

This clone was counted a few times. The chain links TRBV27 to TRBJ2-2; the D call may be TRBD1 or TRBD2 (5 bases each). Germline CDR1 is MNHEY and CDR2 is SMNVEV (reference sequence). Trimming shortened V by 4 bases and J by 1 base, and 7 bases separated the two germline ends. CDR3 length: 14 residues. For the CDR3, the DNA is TGTGCCAGCAGTTGGGGGTTGAACACCGGGGAGCTGTTTTTT. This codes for CASSWGLNTGELFF.